These T cell receptor beta chains were read from a single sample in a study of Graves' ophthalmopathy and Graves' hyperthyroidism. TCRdb called the multiplex PCR reads again in MiXCR, with one record for every CDR3 protein. The table lists about half a million distinct CDR3 sequences, 13% to 15% of them singletons. The sample was blood. These receptors came from a woman aged 25 to 39 with Graves' ophthalmopathy. The CDR3 runs from the conserved cysteine through the conserved F or W. Each record gives: V gene, clone size, J gene, D gene, CDR3 protein, CDR3 DNA. D genes are given only for firm matches. Clone size appears in some rows only: once, few, many, or a class for an expanded clone.

TRBV12-3/TRBV12-4	many	TRBJ1-6	-	CASSYTPGPYNSPLHF	TGTGCCAGCAGTTACACGCCGGGACCGTATAATTCACCCCTCCACTTT
TRBV19	-	TRBJ2-7	-	CASSSTRGAEQYF	TGTGCCAGTAGTTCAACCCGCGGGGCCGAGCAGTACTTC
TRBV4-1	many	TRBJ2-5	TRBD2	CASSRTSGSWETQYF	TGCGCCAGCAGCCGGACTAGCGGGAGCTGGGAGACCCAGTACTTC
TRBV6-1	many	TRBJ2-7	TRBD1	CASSAAGTGTYEQYF	TGTGCCAGCAGCGCCGCGGGGACAGGGACTTACGAGCAGTACTTC
TRBV7-9	-	TRBJ1-1	-	CASSLDRMNIEAFF	TGTGCCAGCAGCTTAGACAGGATGAACATTGAAGCTTTCTTT
TRBV4-1	-	TRBJ2-1	TRBD2	CASSQSFLGTTENNEQFF	TGCGCCAGCAGCCAATCCTTTTTAGGGACTACTGAGAACAATGAGCAGTTCTTC
TRBV6-5	many	TRBJ1-2	-	CASSPLGLYGYTF	TGTGCCAGCAGTCCGTTAGGGCTCTATGGCTACACCTTC
TRBV27	many	TRBJ2-7	TRBD1	CATRGQNSYEQYF	TGTGCCACCAGGGGACAGAACTCCTACGAGCAGTACTTC
TRBV12-3/TRBV12-4	many	TRBJ1-6	TRBD1	CASSDKQGDNSPLHF	TGTGCCAGCAGTGACAAACAGGGGGATAATTCACCCCTCCACTTT
TRBV30	few	TRBJ2-7	TRBD1	CAWSGGQQKQYF	TGTGCCTGGAGTGGGGGACAGCAAAAGCAGTACTTC
TRBV20-1	-	TRBJ1-1	-	CSARSTEAFF	TGCAGTGCTAGAAGTACTGAAGCTTTCTTT
TRBV11-1	many	TRBJ1-1	-	CATSPDGHTEAFF	TGTGCCACCAGCCCGGACGGACACACTGAAGCTTTCTTT
TRBV27	many	TRBJ1-1	-	CASSMTGLSTEAFF	TGTGCCAGCAGTATGACAGGCCTAAGCACTGAAGCTTTCTTT
TRBV7-2	many	TRBJ2-7	-	CASSSEQGYEQYF	TGTGCCAGCAGCTCAGAACAGGGCTACGAGCAGTACTTC
TRBV5-1	many	TRBJ2-5	TRBD1	CASSWMGQGVEETQYF	TGCGCCAGCAGCTGGATGGGACAGGGGGTAGAAGAGACCCAGTACTTC
TRBV18	-	TRBJ2-2	TRBD2	CASSPFQRGNTGELFF	TGTGCCAGCTCACCATTTCAGCGGGGAAACACCGGGGAGCTGTTTTTT
TRBV19	many	TRBJ1-1	-	CASNSFMNTEAFF	TGTGCCAGTAACAGTTTCATGAACACTGAAGCTTTCTTT
TRBV6-2/TRBV6-3	-	TRBJ1-1	-	CASSYSTAVGTEAFF	TGTGCCAGCAGTTACTCAACGGCAGTTGGGACTGAAGCTTTCTTT
TRBV28	many	TRBJ1-2	-	CASSQGTGYGYTF	TGTGCCAGCAGCCAGGGCACGGGCTATGGCTACACCTTC
TRBV6-1	many	TRBJ2-5	TRBD2	CASRKDDWTSSVWETQYF	TGTGCCAGCAGGAAAGATGATTGGACTAGCTCTGTGTGGGAGACCCAGTACTTC
TRBV6-4	many	TRBJ2-5	TRBD1	CASTGTGGLGGTKETQYF	TGTGCCAGCACCGGGACAGGAGGTCTTGGGGGTACCAAAGAGACCCAGTACTTC
TRBV28	many	TRBJ2-7	-	CASSAHSYEQYF	TGTGCCAGCAGTGCACACTCCTACGAGCAGTACTTC
TRBV29-1	many	TRBJ2-6	-	CSGARERTGANVLTF	TGCAGCGGGGCTCGAGAGAGGACTGGGGCCAACGTCCTGACTTTC
TRBV29-1	-	TRBJ2-2	-	CSVAVANTGELFF	TGCAGCGTTGCTGTCGCGAACACCGGGGAGCTGTTTTTT
TRBV7-2	many	TRBJ2-5	-	CASSKWVRVSETQYF	TGTGCCAGCAGCAAATGGGTCCGGGTGTCGGAGACCCAGTACTTC
TRBV11-2	-	TRBJ2-7	-	CASSLESGLGYEQYF	TGTGCCAGCAGCTTAGAATCGGGGTTAGGCTACGAGCAGTACTTC
TRBV4-1	many	TRBJ1-1	-	CASSLWTAQNTEAFF	TGCGCCAGCAGCCTTTGGACGGCCCAGAACACTGAAGCTTTCTTT
TRBV28	many	TRBJ1-2	TRBD1	CASSLWQGVGYTF	TGTGCCAGCAGTTTATGGCAGGGGGTAGGCTACACCTTC
TRBV20-1	few	TRBJ1-1	-	CSAKGPPGTEAFF	TGCAGTGCAAAAGGGCCTCCGGGGACTGAAGCTTTCTTT